These 11 T cell receptor beta chains were sequenced from one sample in a study of T cell repertoires in cytomegalovirus infection. Which antigens these TCRs recognize remains unknown. MiXCR was run by TCRdb on the reads, yielding one entry per CDR3 protein. This table holds a few hundred thousand distinct CDR3 sequences, around 30% found once. The material was cultured PBMCs, obtained from culture after CMV antigen stimulation. Receptors were obtained from a human donor in good health (CMV status not recorded). Some clones in this sample may be carry-over from other donors' samples.

The chain has TRBV28 and TRBJ2-7, with unresolved D. The V gene lost 7 bases and the J gene lost 5 bases, with 12 bases spanning the gap. Germline lookup yields CDR1 MDHEN and CDR2 SYDVKM. CDR3 length: 12 residues. CDR3 sequence: CASTDNGHEQYF. The DNA for the CDR3 is TGTGCCAGCACAGACAACGGCCACGAGCAGTACTTC.

This clonotype has more than one count but fewer than ten. The chain carries TRBV18 and TRBJ1-5, with D unresolved. This CDR3 comprises 15 residues. With 5 bases removed from V and 5 bases from J, the gap between germline ends came to 16 bases. Germline loops: CDR1 KGHSH, CDR2 LQKENI. CDR3: CASSGMGRGYQPQHF. Written as DNA, the CDR3 is TGTGCCAGCTCAGGCATGGGTCGGGGATATCAGCCCCAGCATTTT.

J is TRBJ2-1 and V is TRBV20-1, with D tentatively TRBD1 (6 bases). CDR3 length equals 15 residues. The germline V gene encodes CDR1 DFQATT and CDR2 SNEGSKA (reference sequence). Trimming removed 5 bases at V and 4 bases at J, with 18 bases between. Written as DNA, the CDR3 is TGCAGTGCTGAGGACTTCTACCAGGGGTACAATGAGCAGTTCTTC. It codes for CSAEDFYQGYNEQFF.

The V gene is TRBV12-3 or TRBV12-4, the J gene TRBJ2-2; 11 positions agree with TRBD2. The CDR3 has 18 residues. V lost 5 bases, J lost 4 bases, and 12 bases stayed unmatched. CDR3 DNA sequence: TGTGCCAGCAGTCTTTCGAAACTAGCGGGAGTCTCCACCGGGGAGCTGTTTTTT. It specifies CASSLSKLAGVSTGELFF.

At least ten counts were recorded for this clonotype. J is TRBJ2-2 and V is TRBV7-2; TRBD2 agrees at 12 bases. V shed 5 bases and J 0 bases; nucleotides not matched to a gene: 4. The CDR3 runs to 17 residues. Germline values: CDR1 SGHTA, CDR2 FQGNSA. In DNA form, the CDR3 reads TGTGCCAGCAGCCTCAGGACTAGCGGGACGAACACCGGGGAGCTGTTTTTT. It encodes CASSLRTSGTNTGELFF.

This clonotype was seen only a few times. The chain couples TRBV15 to TRBJ2-2; 8 nucleotides line up with TRBD2. Germline trimming cut 5 bases from V and 6 bases from J; bases unmatched to any gene: 20. The CDR3 length is 19 residues. Per germline, CDR1 LNHNV and CDR2 YYDKDF (reference sequence). In DNA, the CDR3 is TGTGCCACCAGCTCTCCGGGACTAGTAGAGATCGAGAGCGCCGGGGAGCTGTTTTTT. Translated: CATSSPGLVEIESAGELFF.

The sample holds a few counts of this clonotype. The chain combines TRBV11-3 with TRBJ1-1; a possible D gene is TRBD1 (5 bases). The CDR3 contains 15 residues. Trimming stripped 3 bases from V and 2 bases from J, with 13 bases between. CDR1 and CDR2 from the germline V gene are SGHNT and YENEEA. The DNA for the CDR3 is TGTGCCAGCAGCTTGGGCCTGGGGGAAAACACTGAAGCTTTCTTT. Encoded protein: CASSLGLGENTEAFF.

The chain is built from TRBV6-6 and TRBJ2-7; D possibly uses TRBD1 or TRBD2 (6 bases each). Germline V gives CDR1 MNHNY, CDR2 SVGAGI (reference sequence). Trimming removed 2 bases from V and 5 bases from J, with 31 bases in between. CDR3 length: 20 amino acids. In DNA form, the CDR3 reads TGTGCCAGCAGTTACCCAGTTTCGAGGGGGGCGGGCCCCAGCGGACACGAGCAGTACTTC. As protein: CASSYPVSRGAGPSGHEQYF.

The genes are TRBV11-1 and TRBJ2-7; no clear D gene. This CDR3 region has 13 residues. Looked up from germline, CDR1 is SGHAT and CDR2 is FQDESV (reference sequence). Trimming stripped 0 bases from V and 7 bases from J, with 10 bases between. Here the CDR3 reads CASSLAQAREQYV. The CDR3 DNA is TGTGCCAGCAGCTTAGCGCAGGCGAGAGAGCAGTACGTC.

This clonotype was counted a few times. This chain links TRBV11-3 with TRBJ2-5; D uncertain. CDR1 SGHNT and CDR2 YENEEA come from the germline V gene. This CDR3 is built from 12 residues. V lost 5 bases and J lost 3, with 7 bases in between. The CDR3 nucleotides read TGTGCCAGCAGCCTTCAAGAAGAGACCCAGTACTTC. Its translation: CASSLQEETQYF.

The chain couples TRBV20-1 to TRBJ2-3; perhaps TRBD2 as D (6 bases). The CDR3 extends over 16 amino acids. The V end was cut by 3 bases, the J end by 1 base, with 17 bases between. The germline gives CDR1 DFQATT, CDR2 SNEGSKA (reference sequence). The CDR3 loop reads CSAREGAGGRTDTQYF. The CDR3 DNA reads TGCAGTGCTAGGGAAGGTGCCGGGGGACGCACAGATACGCAGTATTTT.